A few counts support the clone carrying this T cell receptor beta chain. The data are from a study of early T cells in non-severe SARS-CoV-2 infection. Each CDR3 protein is one row after TCRdb ran MiXCR on the 5' RACE reads. Of 69,000 or so distinct CDR3 sequences listed, roughly 4.5% are singletons. This CDR3 contains 16 residues. V dropped 3 bases and J dropped 0; count of bases not matched to a gene: 4. From germline, CDR1 is WNHNN and CDR2 SYGVQD (reference sequence). Sequenced material: whole blood, taken at baseline. The sequence was obtained from an adult who was a healthcare worker with PCR-confirmed SARS-CoV-2 infection or an uninfected control (not recorded which). The donor label of this sample is uncertain. This rearrangement joins TRBV10-1 to TRBJ2-3, with 9 bases that match TRBD2. The CDR3 spells CASSEALAGSTDTQYF. The CDR3 DNA is TGCGCCAGCAGTGAAGCGCTAGCGGGGAGCACAGATACGCAGTATTTT.